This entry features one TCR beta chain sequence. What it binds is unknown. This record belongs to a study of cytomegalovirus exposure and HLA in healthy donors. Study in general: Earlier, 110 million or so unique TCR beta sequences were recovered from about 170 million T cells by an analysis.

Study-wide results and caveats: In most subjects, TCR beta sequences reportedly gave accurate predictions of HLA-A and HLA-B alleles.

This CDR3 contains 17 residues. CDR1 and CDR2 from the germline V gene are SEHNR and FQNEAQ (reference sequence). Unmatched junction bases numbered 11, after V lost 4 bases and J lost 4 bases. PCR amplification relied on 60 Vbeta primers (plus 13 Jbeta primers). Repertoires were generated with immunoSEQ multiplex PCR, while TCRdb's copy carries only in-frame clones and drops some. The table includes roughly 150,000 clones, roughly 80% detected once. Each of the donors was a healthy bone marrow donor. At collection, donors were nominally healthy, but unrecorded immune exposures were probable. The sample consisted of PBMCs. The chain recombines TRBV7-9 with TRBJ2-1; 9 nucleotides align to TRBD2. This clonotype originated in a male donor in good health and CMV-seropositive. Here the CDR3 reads CASSSPGGLAGYNEQFF. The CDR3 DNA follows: TGTGCCAGCAGCTCCCCCGGCGGGCTAGCGGGGTACAATGAGCAGTTCTTC.